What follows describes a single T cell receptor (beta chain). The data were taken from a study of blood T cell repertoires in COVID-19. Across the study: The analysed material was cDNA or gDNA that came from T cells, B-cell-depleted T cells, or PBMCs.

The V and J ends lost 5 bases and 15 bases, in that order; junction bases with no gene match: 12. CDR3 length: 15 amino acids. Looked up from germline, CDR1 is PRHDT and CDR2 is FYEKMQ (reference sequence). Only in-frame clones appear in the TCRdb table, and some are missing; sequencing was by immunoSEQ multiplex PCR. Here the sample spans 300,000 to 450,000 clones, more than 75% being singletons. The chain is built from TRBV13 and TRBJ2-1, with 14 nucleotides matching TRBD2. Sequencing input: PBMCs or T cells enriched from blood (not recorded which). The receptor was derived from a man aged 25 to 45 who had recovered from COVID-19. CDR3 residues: CASSVKGLAGGVGFF. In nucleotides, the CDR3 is TGTGCCAGCAGCGTTAAAGGACTAGCGGGGGGTGTCGGGTTCTTC.